This is a list of T cell receptor beta chains from one sample in a study of identifying expanded T cells in peripheral blood. This table comes from immunoSEQ multiplex PCR, and its TCRdb copy is limited to in-frame clones, with some not included. The sample carries tens of thousands of clones, roughly 84% recorded once. The sequencing sample was made of blood. These receptors were obtained from a person aged 18 to 75 in good health. CDR3s include the opening cysteine and the closing phenylalanine or tryptophan. A D gene is named only where the DNA matches it firmly. The size field is filled for only some rows; it gives once, few, many or a size class.

NA,TRBV4-3,TRBJ2-5,NA,TGCGCCAGCAGCCAAGGACAGTTCGCGGGCAGGAGAGGGGAGACCCAGTACTTC,CASSQGQFAGRRGETQYF
NA,TRBV29-1,TRBJ1-2,NA,TGCAGCGTTGAAGGAGGGGCAGGGCCAGCTAACTATGGCTACACCTTC,CSVEGGAGPANYGYTF
NA,TRBV19,TRBJ2-7,NA,TGTGCCAGTAGTATTTTACCAGGGGCCTCCTACGAGCAGTACTTC,CASSILPGASYEQYF
NA,TRBV9,TRBJ2-3,NA,TGTGCCAGCAGCAAGGGAGGGGGAGATACGCAGTATTTT,CASSKGGGDTQYF
NA,TRBV28,TRBJ2-7,NA,TGTGCCAGCAGGTCCCCCGGGCGTTTAAGCTCCTACGAGCAGTACTTC,CASRSPGRLSSYEQYF
NA,TRBV6-1,TRBJ1-4,NA,TGTGCCAGCAGTGCCGGGGGACGGACCCGGTTCGTAACTAATGAAAAACTGTTTTTT,CASSAGGRTRFVTNEKLFF
NA,TRBV7-2,TRBJ1-5,NA,TGTGCCAGCAGCGGTGGGGGACATACCGAGCCCCAGCATTTT,CASSGGGHTEPQHF
NA,TRBV18,TRBJ1-3,NA,TGTGCCAGCTCACCGAACCTCTCAGGGGCTGGAAACACCATATATTTT,CASSPNLSGAGNTIYF
TRBD2,TRBV4-3,TRBJ2-1,NA,TGCGCCAGCAGCCAAGAATCCAGCGGGATGGATGAGCAGTTCTTC,CASSQESSGMDEQFF
TRBD1,TRBV2,TRBJ1-1,NA,TGTGCCAGCAGGAGACAGGGAACTGCTGAAGCTTTCTTT,CASRRQGTAEAFF
TRBD1,TRBV19,TRBJ1-2,few,TGTGCCAGTAGTGGGACAGGGGACTATGGCTACACCTTC,CASSGTGDYGYTF
TRBD2,TRBV10-3,TRBJ2-3,NA,TGTGCCATCAGTGAGTCGACTAGCGGGAGATGGGATACGCAGTATTTT,CAISESTSGRWDTQYF
TRBD1,TRBV10-3,TRBJ2-7,NA,TGTGCCATCAGTGTTTTTTTGGCCGGGACAGGGTACTACGAGCAGTACTTC,CAISVFLAGTGYYEQYF
NA,TRBV6-5,TRBJ2-1,NA,TGTGCCAGCAGTTCCAGGGGAGGTGAGCAGTTCTTC,CASSSRGGEQFF
NA,TRBV28,TRBJ2-6,NA,TGTGCCAGCAGTATTACTACCGTGGGCTCTGGGGCCAACGTCCTGACTTTC,CASSITTVGSGANVLTF
NA,TRBV21-1,TRBJ1-1,NA,TGTGCCAGCAGCAGTCTCCCTCTTGGTCGGGCTGAAGCTTTCTTT,CASSSLPLGRAEAFF
TRBD2,TRBV29-1,TRBJ2-3,NA,TGCAGCGTTGAATTAAGGCAGGGGCTTAGACGGCGGGAGGGAGATACGCAGTATTTT,CSVELRQGLRRREGDTQYF
TRBD2,TRBV7-3,TRBJ2-7,NA,TGTGCCAGCAGCCGCCCGAGGCGGGAGGAGAACTACGAGCAGTACTTC,CASSRPRREENYEQYF
NA,TRBV29-1,TRBJ1-1,once,TGCAGCGTTACCACGAGGGGCTACACTGAAGCTTTCTTT,CSVTTRGYTEAFF
TRBD1,TRBV29-1,TRBJ1-1,NA,TGCAGCGTTGAAAGGGGACAGGGGTACACTGAAGCTTTCTTT,CSVERGQGYTEAFF
TRBD2,TRBV5-8,TRBJ2-3,NA,TGTGCCAGCAGCAAAGGGACTAGCGGCCTCAGCACAGATACGCAGTATTTT,CASSKGTSGLSTDTQYF
TRBD1,TRBV29-1,TRBJ1-5,NA,TGCAGCGTTCTAGTGAGACAGGGAACCGGTCAGCCCCAGCATTTT,CSVLVRQGTGQPQHF
NA,TRBV7-2,TRBJ1-3,NA,TGTGCCAGCAGCTTTAGTCACACTGGAAACACCATATATTTT,CASSFSHTGNTIYF
TRBD2,TRBV18,TRBJ2-1,NA,TGTGCCAGCTCACGGTCTGCTAGCGGGGAGGTAAAAGGCGACGAGCAGTTCTTC,CASSRSASGEVKGDEQFF
NA,TRBV7-8,TRBJ1-1,NA,TGTGCCAGCAGCTTAGCGCAGGTAGGGGAAGCTTTCTTT,CASSLAQVGEAFF
TRBD1,TRBV28,TRBJ1-5,few,TGTGCCAGCAGTTATGACCAGGGGGTTTGGGGGGCCCAGCATTTT,CASSYDQGVWGAQHF
TRBD1,TRBV19,TRBJ2-1,NA,TGTGCCAGCTCCGGGACAGGGGGCAATGAGCAGTTCTTC,CASSGTGGNEQFF
NA,TRBV6-5,TRBJ2-7,NA,TGTGCCAGCACCGGGGACTCCGGAAATAACTACGAGCAGTACTTC,CASTGDSGNNYEQYF
TRBD2,TRBV14,TRBJ2-5,few,TGTGCCAGCAGCCCCTTCGGAGCGGGAGAGGGGACCCAGTACTTC,CASSPFGAGEGTQYF
TRBD1,TRBV14,TRBJ1-2,NA,TGTGCCAGCAGCCAAGGGGGACAGGGGACCTATGGCTACACCTTC,CASSQGGQGTYGYTF
NA,TRBV7-2,TRBJ2-1,NA,TGTGCCAGCAGCTTATCCGGGGGAAATGAGCAGTTCTTC,CASSLSGGNEQFF
NA,TRBV6-5,TRBJ2-7,few,TGTGCCAGCAGTTACTCCCTGAGCAACTACGAGCAGTACTTC,CASSYSLSNYEQYF
NA,TRBV4-3,TRBJ2-6,NA,TGCGCCAGCAGCCAAGACAGGGGGAGGTTCTCTGGGGCCAACGTCCTGACTTTC,CASSQDRGRFSGANVLTF
NA,TRBV7-6,TRBJ2-3,NA,TGTGCCAGCAGCTCCGGCCTAAGCACAGATACGCAGTATTTT,CASSSGLSTDTQYF
TRBD2,TRBV18,TRBJ2-1,NA,TGTGCCAGCTCCCAACGAGAAGCAACTGGGACTAGCGATTTCAATGAGCAGTTCTTC,CASSQREATGTSDFNEQFF